This is a list of T cell receptor beta chains from one sample in a study of T cells in Graves' hyperthyroidism and ophthalmopathy. MiXCR was run by TCRdb on the multiplex PCR reads, yielding one entry per CDR3 protein. Of approximately 100,000 distinct CDR3 sequences listed, 47% are singletons. Sequencing was done on a sample of blood. The source of these receptors is a man between 40 and 49 years old with Graves' hyperthyroidism. CDR3s include the opening cysteine and the closing phenylalanine or tryptophan. A D gene is named only where the DNA matches it firmly. The size entry is marked missing in some rows and otherwise reads once, few, many or a size class.

cdr3_aa cdr3_nt clone_size d_call j_call v_call
CASSLWTSGSEQYF TGTGCCAGCAGCTTATGGACTAGCGGGAGCGAGCAGTACTTC . TRBD2 TRBJ2-7 TRBV7-9
CASSLRGQGAQPQHF TGTGCCAGCAGCCTTAGGGGACAGGGCGCTCAGCCCCAGCATTTT many TRBD1 TRBJ1-5 TRBV7-8
CASSGGGSTDTQYF TGCGCCAGCTCCGGGGGGGGTTCCACAGATACGCAGTATTTT many TRBD2 TRBJ2-3 TRBV10-1
CASSLPWSSYEQYF TGTGCCAGCAGCCTCCCCTGGAGCTCCTACGAGCAGTACTTC . . TRBJ2-7 TRBV7-2
CASGEIWTSGTDTQYF TGTGCCAGTGGCGAAATTTGGACTAGCGGCACAGATACGCAGTATTTT once TRBD2 TRBJ2-3 TRBV7-6
CASSLRATVSHNEQFF TGTGCCAGCAGCTTAAGAGCTACCGTCTCCCACAATGAGCAGTTCTTC . . TRBJ2-1 TRBV7-9
CASSYRQGDEQFF TGTGCCAGTAGTTACCGACAGGGTGATGAGCAGTTCTTC many TRBD1 TRBJ2-1 TRBV19
CAWSARQGANYGYTF TGTGCCTGGAGTGCACGTCAGGGGGCTAACTATGGCTACACCTTC . TRBD1 TRBJ1-2 TRBV10-1
CASSPRTGRVNEQFF TGTGCCAGCAGTCCCCGGACAGGGAGGGTCAATGAGCAGTTCTTC . . TRBJ2-1 TRBV14
CASSRRDRSYEQYF TGTGCCAGCAGCCGCCGGGACAGGTCCTACGAGCAGTACTTC many TRBD1 TRBJ2-7 TRBV7-9
CATSSYRGSTDTQYF TGTGCCACCAGCTCCTATCGGGGAAGCACAGATACGCAGTATTTT . . TRBJ2-3 TRBV24-1
CASSELLAGGAEQYF TGTGCCAGCAGTGAATTACTAGCGGGGGGGGCCGAGCAGTACTTC . TRBD2 TRBJ2-7 TRBV2
CASRPQSPYEQYF TGTGCCAGCAGGCCACAGAGCCCCTACGAGCAGTACTTC . . TRBJ2-7 TRBV6-1
CASSLATVYSGANVLTF TGCGCCAGCAGCTTGGCGACAGTCTACTCTGGGGCCAACGTCCTGACTTTC many . TRBJ2-6 TRBV5-1
CASTPERLAGENEQFF TGTGCCAGCACCCCGGAACGGCTAGCGGGAGAAAATGAGCAGTTCTTC . TRBD2 TRBJ2-1 TRBV28
CASSVSGGSYEQYF TGTGCCAGCAGCGTTAGCGGGGGATCCTACGAGCAGTACTTC many TRBD2 TRBJ2-7 TRBV4-2
CASSQGSPGEQYF TGTGCCAGCAGCCAAGGCTCCCCGGGGGAGCAGTACTTC many . TRBJ2-7 TRBV3-1
CAGRPRDRVYEQYF TGTGCCGGCAGACCCCGGGACAGGGTTTACGAGCAGTACTTC many TRBD1 TRBJ2-7 TRBV6-2/TRBV6-3
CATSDVASAYNEQFF TGTGCCACCAGTGACGTGGCTAGCGCCTACAATGAGCAGTTCTTC few . TRBJ2-1 TRBV24-1
CASSPLSQRYNEQFF TGTGCCAGCTCACCACTCTCACAGCGCTACAATGAGCAGTTCTTC once . TRBJ2-1 TRBV18
CASRQRSAKNIQYF TGTGCCAGCAGACAGCGATCGGCCAAAAACATTCAGTACTTC many . TRBJ2-4 TRBV2
CASSFVGLAGGPIGELFF TGTGCCAGCAGTTTTGTAGGACTAGCGGGGGGGCCTATCGGGGAGCTGTTTTTT few TRBD2 TRBJ2-2 TRBV12-3/TRBV12-4
CASSLDGGPTDTQYF TGTGCCAGCAGCTTAGACGGGGGGCCGACAGATACACAGTATTTT many . TRBJ2-3 TRBV7-3
CASQSTPATNEKLFF TGTGCCAGCCAGTCTACACCTGCAACTAATGAAAAACTGTTTTTT few . TRBJ1-4 TRBV6-1
CASSYVEGPGNEQFF TGTGCCAGCAGTTACGTTGAGGGGCCTGGCAATGAGCAGTTCTTC many . TRBJ2-1 TRBV6-5
CASSDLAGERAYFEAFF TGTGCCAGCAGTGACCTAGCGGGAGAAAGGGCCTACTTTGAAGCTTTCTTT once . TRBJ1-1 TRBV2
CASSPDRYYGYTF TGTGCCAGCAGCCCAGACAGGTATTATGGCTACACCTTC many . TRBJ1-2 TRBV7-2
CSVEEGWGGNEQYF TGCAGCGTTGAAGAAGGGTGGGGCGGCAATGAGCAGTATTTT . . TRBJ2-3 TRBV29-1
CSARGWGGNQPQHF TGCAGCGCTAGAGGTTGGGGTGGCAATCAGCCCCAGCATTTT . . TRBJ1-5 TRBV20-1
CSCAGLTGLGTEAVF TGCAGTTGTGCGGGTTTGACAGGGTTGGGGACTGAAGCTGTCTTT . TRBD1 TRBJ1-1 TRBV20-1
CASSLAAGKVGYTF TGTGCCAGCAGTTTAGCAGCAGGGAAGGTTGGCTACACCTTC . . TRBJ1-2 TRBV27
CASSLRGGGRNTEAFF TGTGCCAGCAGCTTGAGGGGGGGCGGGCGGAACACTGAAGCTTTCTTT many . TRBJ1-1 TRBV5-6
CASSPKREAFF TGTGCCAGCAGTCCTAAAAGGGAAGCTTTCTTT many . TRBJ1-1 TRBV6-1
CASSWDRGITGELFF TGTGCCAGTAGCTGGGACAGGGGTATCACCGGGGAGCTGTTTTTT many TRBD1 TRBJ2-2 TRBV19
CSANRQGPSGSTVYF TGCAGTGCTAACCGACAGGGGCCCTCTGGAAGCACCGTATATTTT . TRBD1 TRBJ1-3 TRBV20-1